This T cell receptor beta chain was retrieved from a study of T cells in Graves' hyperthyroidism and ophthalmopathy. Study-level results: Clonotypes that were expanded in thyroid above 0.001 mostly appeared in blood too.

Absent ophthalmopathy progression within 18 months defined stable Graves' hyperthyroidism. Diagnoses were established using clinical symptoms, serum thyroxine and TRAb, thyroid ultrasound and orbital computed tomography. A remark on this clonotype: What it binds is not known.

Trimming pared 8 bases from V and 0 bases from J, leaving 7 bases between. Germline-derived CDR1 and CDR2 are MNHEY and SVGEGT. The CDR3 consists of 13 residues. RNA transcripts yielded amplified TCR beta CDR3 regions. First-round RT-PCR with HTBI primers amplified the TCR CDR3 region. TCRdb called the multiplex PCR reads again in MiXCR, with one record for every CDR3 protein. The sample records 300,000 to 400,000 distinct CDR3 sequences, roughly 18% being singletons. The TCR comes from a woman aged 50 to 60 with Graves' hyperthyroidism. The chain carries TRBV6-2 or TRBV6-3 and TRBJ2-2; tentative D call: TRBD2 (5 bases). The sequenced sample consisted of blood. The DNA of the CDR3 is TGTGCCAGCCTACTAGCGAACACCGGGGAGCTGTTTTTT. Encoded protein: CASLLANTGELFF.